Each of the 9 T cell receptor beta chains below was sequenced from the same sample in a study of T cells in Graves' hyperthyroidism and ophthalmopathy. RNA transcripts were the template for amplifying TCR beta CDR3 regions. The HTBI set primed first-round TCR CDR3 RT-PCR. One entry per CDR3 protein, called by TCRdb with MiXCR from the multiplex PCR reads. The sample records approximately 700,000 distinct CDR3 sequences, around 17% being singletons. The specimen sequenced was blood. Receptors were obtained from a young man with Graves' hyperthyroidism.

This clonotype was seen ten or more times. The CDR3 loop reads CASSTQSYEQYF. The CDR3 DNA sequence: TGTGCCAGCAGTACACAGAGCTACGAGCAGTACTTC. The rearrangement uses TRBV28 and TRBJ2-7, with unresolved D. Germline CDR1 is MDHEN and CDR2 is SYDVKM. This CDR3 is built from 12 residues. The V end was cut by 5 bases, the J end by 3 bases, with 8 bases between.

This clonotype was counted only a few times. The genes are TRBV12-3 or TRBV12-4 and TRBJ2-5, with unresolved D. V lost 2 bases, J lost 6 bases, and 13 bases lay in between. This CDR3 contains 14 residues. The CDR3: CASSLLGSVKTQYF. For the CDR3, the DNA is TGTGCCAGCAGTTTATTGGGATCGGTGAAGACCCAGTACTTC.

The chain uses TRBV18 and TRBJ1-2; the match to TRBD1 covers 10 bases. V was clipped by 3 bases and J by 4 bases; unmatched bases: 5. This CDR3 spans 15 amino acids. Germline CDR1 reads KGHSH; CDR2 reads LQKENI. The chain's CDR3 is CASSPRDRGVYGYTF. CDR3 nucleotide sequence: TGTGCCAGCTCACCCCGGGACAGGGGAGTCTATGGCTACACCTTC.

This clonotype turned up a few times. V gene TRBV7-9 combines with J gene TRBJ1-1; tentative D call: TRBD1 (6 bases). This CDR3 has 15 amino acids. Trimming shortened V by 1 base and J by 4 bases, and 13 bases separated the two germline ends. Germline values: CDR1 SEHNR, CDR2 FQNEAQ (reference sequence). The CDR3 reads CASSLVQGPATEAFF. In DNA, the CDR3 is TGTGCCAGCAGCTTAGTCCAGGGGCCTGCCACTGAAGCTTTCTTT.

The rearrangement uses TRBV19 and TRBJ2-1; a weak D match, TRBD2 (6 bases). The ends were cut back, 9 bases at V and 4 bases at J, with 16 bases in the middle. This CDR3 region has 14 residues. Germline CDR1 LNHDA, CDR2 SQIVND (reference sequence). In DNA, the CDR3 is TGTGCCAGCGGTGTCCCGGGAGAATACAATGAGCAGTTCTTC. Encoded protein: CASGVPGEYNEQFF.

In this sample, this clonotype turned up a few times. The J gene is TRBJ2-1, the V gene TRBV5-1; 8 positions agree with TRBD1. The CDR3 is made up of 15 amino acids. Germline V gives CDR1 SGHRS, CDR2 YFSETQ. The V and J ends lost 4 bases and 4 bases, in that order; junction bases with no gene match: 7. CDR3 sequence reads: CASSGRTGLYNEQFF. In DNA, the CDR3 is TGCGCCAGCAGCGGTCGGACAGGGCTTTACAATGAGCAGTTCTTC.

This clonotype was seen at least ten times. This chain links TRBV11-2 with TRBJ2-7; possibly TRBD2 for D (6 bases). The CDR3 sequence is 11 residues long. The ends were cut back, 8 bases at V and 4 bases at J, with 9 bases in the middle. Per germline, CDR1 SGHAT and CDR2 FQNNGV. The CDR3 is CASRRGYEQYF. CDR3 coding DNA: TGTGCCAGCCGACGGGGGTACGAGCAGTACTTC.

A word on this clonotype: The conserved phenylalanine or tryptophan is not found at the CDR3 terminus, so this likely reflects a read error. The chain carries TRBV20-1 and TRBJ2-1; 9 bases fit TRBD2. CDR1 is DFQATT, CDR2 SNEGSKA, per germline (reference sequence). This CDR3 region has 14 residues. V was clipped by 2 bases and J by 4 bases; unmatched bases: 3. The CDR3 region has the DNA TGCAGTGCTAGACTAGCGGGGTCTTACAATGAGCAGTTCCTC. The encoded protein is CSARLAGSYNEQFL.

The chain couples TRBV28 to TRBJ1-1; no firm D call. Trimming pared 7 bases from V and 5 bases from J, leaving 8 bases between. The CDR3 has 11 amino acids. CDR1 MDHEN and CDR2 SYDVKM come from the germline V gene. The CDR3 nucleotides read TGTGCCAGCACTTCATTTACTGAAGCTTTCTTT. It yields the protein CASTSFTEAFF.